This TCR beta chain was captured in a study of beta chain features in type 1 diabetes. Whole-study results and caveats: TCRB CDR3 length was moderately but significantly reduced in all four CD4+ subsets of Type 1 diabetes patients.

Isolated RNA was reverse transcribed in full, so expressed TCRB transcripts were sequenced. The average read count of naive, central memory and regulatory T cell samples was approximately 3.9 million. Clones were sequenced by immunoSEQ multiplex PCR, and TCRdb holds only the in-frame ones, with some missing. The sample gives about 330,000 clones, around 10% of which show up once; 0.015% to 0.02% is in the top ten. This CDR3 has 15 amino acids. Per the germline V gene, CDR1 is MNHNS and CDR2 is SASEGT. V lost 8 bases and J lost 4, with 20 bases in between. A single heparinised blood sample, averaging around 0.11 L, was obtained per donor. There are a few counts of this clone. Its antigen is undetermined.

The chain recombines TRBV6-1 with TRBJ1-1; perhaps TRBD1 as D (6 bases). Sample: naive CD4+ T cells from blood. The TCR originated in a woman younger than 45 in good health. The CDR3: CASGQWKTVFTEAFF. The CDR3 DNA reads TGTGCCAGCGGACAGTGGAAAACAGTGTTCACTGAAGCTTTCTTT.